Sequencing of this TCR beta chain was carried out in a study of T cells in Graves' hyperthyroidism and ophthalmopathy. No progression to ophthalmopathy during 18 months of follow-up defined stable disease. The CDR3 runs to 14 residues. Germline V gene lookup returns CDR1 MDHEN and CDR2 SYDVKM. V was shortened by 6 bases and J by 4 bases, with 14 bases between the two germline ends. Amplified TCR beta CDR3 regions came from RNA transcripts. In the first-round RT-PCR of the TCR CDR3, the HTBI primer set was used. TCRdb re-analysed the multiplex PCR reads in MiXCR, keeping a single row per CDR3 protein. Here the sample spans about 710,000 distinct CDR3 sequences, roughly 17% being singletons. This clonotype was counted only a few times. What it binds is not known. General study points: The blood repertoire included most of the expanded thyroid clonotypes above 0.001.

This sequence was found in a man aged 18 to 35 with Graves' hyperthyroidism. The sequenced sample was blood. The V and J genes are TRBV28 and TRBJ2-3; D call uncertain. This CDR3 is CASSTLLGSDTQYF. The CDR3 nucleotides are TGTGCCAGCAGCACTCTTCTAGGGTCAGATACGCAGTATTTT.